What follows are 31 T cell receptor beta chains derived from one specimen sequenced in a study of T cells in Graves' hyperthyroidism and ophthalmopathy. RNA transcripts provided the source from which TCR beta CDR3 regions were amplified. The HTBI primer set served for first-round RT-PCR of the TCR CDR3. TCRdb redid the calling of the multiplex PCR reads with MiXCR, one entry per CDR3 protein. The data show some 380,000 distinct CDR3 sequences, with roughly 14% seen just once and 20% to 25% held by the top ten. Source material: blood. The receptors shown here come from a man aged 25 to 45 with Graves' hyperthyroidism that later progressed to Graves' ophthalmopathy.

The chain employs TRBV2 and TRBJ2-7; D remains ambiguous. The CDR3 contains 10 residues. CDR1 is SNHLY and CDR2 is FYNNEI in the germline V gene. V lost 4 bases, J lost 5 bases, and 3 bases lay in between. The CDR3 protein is CASSAHEQYF. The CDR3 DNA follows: TGTGCCAGCAGTGCACACGAGCAGTACTTC. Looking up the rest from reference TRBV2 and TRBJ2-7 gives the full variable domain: EPEVTQTPSHQVTQMGQEVILRCVPISNHLYFYWYRQILGQKVEFLVSFYNNEISEKSEIFDDQFSVERPDGSNFTLKIRSTKLEDSAMYFCASSAHEQYFGPGTRLTVT.

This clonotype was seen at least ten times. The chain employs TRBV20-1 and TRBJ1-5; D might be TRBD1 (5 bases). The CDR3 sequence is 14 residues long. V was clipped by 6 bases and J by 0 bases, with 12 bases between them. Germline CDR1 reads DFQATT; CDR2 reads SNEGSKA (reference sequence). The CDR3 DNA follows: TGCAGTGCCCGTCCGGGGGATAGCAATCAGCCCCAGCATTTT. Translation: CSARPGDSNQPQHF.

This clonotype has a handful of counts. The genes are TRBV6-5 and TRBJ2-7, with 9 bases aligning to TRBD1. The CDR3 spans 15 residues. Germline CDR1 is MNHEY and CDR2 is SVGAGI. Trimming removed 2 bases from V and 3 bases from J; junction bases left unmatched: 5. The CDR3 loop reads CASSYRTGGFYEQYF. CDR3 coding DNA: TGTGCCAGCAGTTACAGAACAGGGGGCTTCTACGAGCAGTACTTC.

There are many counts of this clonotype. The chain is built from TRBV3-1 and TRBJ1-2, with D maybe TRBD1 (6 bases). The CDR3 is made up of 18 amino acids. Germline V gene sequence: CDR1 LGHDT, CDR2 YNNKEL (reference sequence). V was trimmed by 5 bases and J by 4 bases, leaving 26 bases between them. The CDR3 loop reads CASSSQVYTRQALYGYTF. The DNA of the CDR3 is TGTGCCAGCAGCAGCCAAGTTTACACGAGACAGGCCCTCTATGGCTACACCTTC.

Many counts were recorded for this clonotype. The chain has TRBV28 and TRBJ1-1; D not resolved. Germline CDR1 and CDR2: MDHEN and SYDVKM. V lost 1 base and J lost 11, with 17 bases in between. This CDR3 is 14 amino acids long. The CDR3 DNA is TGTGCCAGCAGTTTATCCTGGACCGACTCTTTGGCTTTCTTT. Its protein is CASSLSWTDSLAFF.

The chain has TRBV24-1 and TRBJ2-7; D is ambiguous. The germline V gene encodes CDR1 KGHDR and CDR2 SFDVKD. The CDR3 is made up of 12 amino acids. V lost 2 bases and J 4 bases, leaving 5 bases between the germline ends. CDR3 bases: TGTGCCACCAGTGATTGGGATTACGAGCAGTACTTC. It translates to CATSDWDYEQYF.

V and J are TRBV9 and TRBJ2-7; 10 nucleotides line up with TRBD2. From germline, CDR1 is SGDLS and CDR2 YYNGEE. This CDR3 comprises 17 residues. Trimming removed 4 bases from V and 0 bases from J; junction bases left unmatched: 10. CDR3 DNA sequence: TGTGCCAGCAGCCCTCCTTCACTAGCGGGGCCCTCCTACGAGCAGTACTTC. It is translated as CASSPPSLAGPSYEQYF. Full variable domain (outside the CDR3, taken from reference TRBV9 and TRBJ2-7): DSGVTQTPKHLITATGQRVTLRCSPRSGDLSVYWYQQSLDQGLQFLIQYYNGEERAKGNILERFSAQQFPDLHSELNLSSLELGDSALYFCASSPPSLAGPSYEQYFGPGTRLTVT.

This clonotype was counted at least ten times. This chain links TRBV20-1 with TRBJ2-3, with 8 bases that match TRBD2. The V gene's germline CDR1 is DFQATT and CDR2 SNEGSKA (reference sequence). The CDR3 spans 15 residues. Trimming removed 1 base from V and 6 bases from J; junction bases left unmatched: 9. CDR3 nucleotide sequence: TGCAGTGCTAGAGTCGCGGGGGGAGCGATGGATACGCAGTATTTT. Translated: CSARVAGGAMDTQYF.

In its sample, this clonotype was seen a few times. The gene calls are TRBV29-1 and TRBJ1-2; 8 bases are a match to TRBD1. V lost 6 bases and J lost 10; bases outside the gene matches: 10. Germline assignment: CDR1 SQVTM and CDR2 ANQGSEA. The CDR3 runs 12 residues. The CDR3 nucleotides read TGCAGCGTCGTCGCAGGGGGCAGGGTCTACACCTTC. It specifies CSVVAGGRVYTF.

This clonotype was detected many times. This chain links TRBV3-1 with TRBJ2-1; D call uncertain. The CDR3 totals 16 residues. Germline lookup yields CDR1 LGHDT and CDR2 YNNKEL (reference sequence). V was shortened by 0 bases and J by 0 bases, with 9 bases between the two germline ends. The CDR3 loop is CASSQDTASSYNEQFF. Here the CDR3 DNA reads TGTGCCAGCAGCCAAGATACAGCGAGCTCCTACAATGAGCAGTTCTTC.

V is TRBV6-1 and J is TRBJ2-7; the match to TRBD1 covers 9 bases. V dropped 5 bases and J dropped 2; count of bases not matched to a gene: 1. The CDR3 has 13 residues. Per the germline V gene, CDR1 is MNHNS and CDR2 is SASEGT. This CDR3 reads CASSRDRAYEQYF. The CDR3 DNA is TGTGCCAGCAGTCGGGACAGGGCCTACGAGCAGTACTTC.

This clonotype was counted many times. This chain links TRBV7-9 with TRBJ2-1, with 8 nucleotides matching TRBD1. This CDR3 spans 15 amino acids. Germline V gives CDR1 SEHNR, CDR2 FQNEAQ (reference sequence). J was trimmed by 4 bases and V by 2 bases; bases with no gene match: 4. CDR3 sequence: CASSLLTGVYNEQFF. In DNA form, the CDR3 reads TGTGCCAGCAGCTTATTGACAGGGGTTTACAATGAGCAGTTCTTC.

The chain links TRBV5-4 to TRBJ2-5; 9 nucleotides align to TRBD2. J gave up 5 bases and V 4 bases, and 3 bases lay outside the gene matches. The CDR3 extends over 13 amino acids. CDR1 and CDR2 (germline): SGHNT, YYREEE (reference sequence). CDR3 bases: TGTGCCAGCAGCCTCGGACTAGCGGAGACCCAGTACTTC. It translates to CASSLGLAETQYF.

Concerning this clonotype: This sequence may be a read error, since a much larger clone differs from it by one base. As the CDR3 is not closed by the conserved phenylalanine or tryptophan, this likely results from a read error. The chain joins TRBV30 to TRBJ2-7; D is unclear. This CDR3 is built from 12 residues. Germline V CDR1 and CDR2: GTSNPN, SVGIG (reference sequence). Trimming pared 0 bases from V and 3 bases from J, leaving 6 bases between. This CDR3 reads CAWSVGVYEQYL. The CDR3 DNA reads TGTGCCTGGAGTGTAGGCGTCTACGAGCAGTACCTC.

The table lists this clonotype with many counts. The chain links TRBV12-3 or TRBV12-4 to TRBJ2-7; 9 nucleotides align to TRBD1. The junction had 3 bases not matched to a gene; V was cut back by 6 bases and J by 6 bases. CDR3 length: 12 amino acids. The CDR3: CASSWTGVEQYF. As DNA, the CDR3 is TGTGCCAGCAGCTGGACAGGGGTCGAGCAGTACTTC.

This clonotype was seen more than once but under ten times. This CDR3 reads CASSLRRGREGIQYF. The CDR3 nucleotides read TGTGCCAGCAGCTTAAGAAGGGGGCGCGAGGGCATTCAGTACTTC. The V call is TRBV7-3, the J call TRBJ2-4; 7 bases fit TRBD1. Looked up from germline, CDR1 is SGHTA and CDR2 is FQGTGA. This CDR3 comprises 15 residues. V shed 1 base, J shed 9 bases, and the junction held 9 bases outside the gene matches.

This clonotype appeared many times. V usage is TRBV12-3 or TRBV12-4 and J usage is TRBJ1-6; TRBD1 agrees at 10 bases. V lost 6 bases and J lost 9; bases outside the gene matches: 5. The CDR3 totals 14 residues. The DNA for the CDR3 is TGTGCCAGCAGACTCGGACAGGGGGGTTCACCCCTCCACTTT. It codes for CASRLGQGGSPLHF.

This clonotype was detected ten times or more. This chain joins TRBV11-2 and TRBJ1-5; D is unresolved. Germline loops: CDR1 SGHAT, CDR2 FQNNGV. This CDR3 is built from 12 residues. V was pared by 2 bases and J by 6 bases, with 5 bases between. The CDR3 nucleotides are TGTGCCAGCAGCTTAAATGGTCAGCCCCAGCATTTT. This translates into CASSLNGQPQHF.

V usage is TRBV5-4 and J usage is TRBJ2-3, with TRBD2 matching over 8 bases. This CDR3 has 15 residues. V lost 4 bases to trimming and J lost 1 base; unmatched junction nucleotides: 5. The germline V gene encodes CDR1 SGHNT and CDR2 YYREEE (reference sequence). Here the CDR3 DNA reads TGTGCCAGCAGCCCCCAAGCGGGGGGCACAGATACGCAGTATTTT. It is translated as CASSPQAGGTDTQYF.

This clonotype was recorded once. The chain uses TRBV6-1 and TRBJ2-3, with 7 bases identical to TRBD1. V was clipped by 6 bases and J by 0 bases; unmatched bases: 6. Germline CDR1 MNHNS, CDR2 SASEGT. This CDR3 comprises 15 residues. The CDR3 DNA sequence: TGTGCCAGCAGGAGACAGGGACCTAGCACAGATACGCAGTATTTT. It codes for CASRRQGPSTDTQYF.

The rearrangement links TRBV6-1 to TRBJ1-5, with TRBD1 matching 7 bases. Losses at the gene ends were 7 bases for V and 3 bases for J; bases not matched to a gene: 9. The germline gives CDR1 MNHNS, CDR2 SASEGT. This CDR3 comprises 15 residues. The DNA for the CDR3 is TGTGCCAGCACCCCGGGGGGACAGTACAATCAGCCCCAGCATTTT. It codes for CASTPGGQYNQPQHF.

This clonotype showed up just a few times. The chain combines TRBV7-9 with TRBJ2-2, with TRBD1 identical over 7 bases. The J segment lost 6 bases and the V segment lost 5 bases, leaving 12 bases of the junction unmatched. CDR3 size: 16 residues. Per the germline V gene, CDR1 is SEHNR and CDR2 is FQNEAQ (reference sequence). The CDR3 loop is CASSHPGQGGAGELFF. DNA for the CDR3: TGTGCCAGCAGCCACCCAGGGCAAGGGGGCGCCGGGGAGCTGTTTTTT.

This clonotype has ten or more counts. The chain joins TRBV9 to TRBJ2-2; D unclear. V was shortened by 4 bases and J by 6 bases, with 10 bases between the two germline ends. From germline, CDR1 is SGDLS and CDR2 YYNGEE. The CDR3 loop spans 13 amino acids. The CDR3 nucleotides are TGTGCCAGCAGCCAAACTGGTGCCGGGGAGCTGTTTTTT. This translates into CASSQTGAGELFF.

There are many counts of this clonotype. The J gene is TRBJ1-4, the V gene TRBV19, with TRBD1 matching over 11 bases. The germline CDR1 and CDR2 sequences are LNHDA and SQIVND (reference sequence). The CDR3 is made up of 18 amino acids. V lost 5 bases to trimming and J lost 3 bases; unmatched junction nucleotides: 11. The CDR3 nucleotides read TGTGCCAGTAGTTCCTGGACAGGGGGCTTCGTAGCTAATGAAAAACTGTTTTTT. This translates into CASSSWTGGFVANEKLFF.

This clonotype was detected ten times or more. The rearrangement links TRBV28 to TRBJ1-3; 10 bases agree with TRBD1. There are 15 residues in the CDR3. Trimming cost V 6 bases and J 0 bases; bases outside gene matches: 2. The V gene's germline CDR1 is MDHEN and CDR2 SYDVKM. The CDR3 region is CASRGDRGSGNTIYF. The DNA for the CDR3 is TGTGCCAGCAGGGGGGACAGGGGCTCTGGAAACACCATATATTTT.

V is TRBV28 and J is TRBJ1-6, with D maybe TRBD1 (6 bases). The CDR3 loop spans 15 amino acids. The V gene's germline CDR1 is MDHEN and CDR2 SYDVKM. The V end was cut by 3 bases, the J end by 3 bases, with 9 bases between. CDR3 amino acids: CASSFHRDYNSPLHF. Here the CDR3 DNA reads TGTGCCAGCAGTTTTCACAGGGACTATAATTCACCCCTCCACTTT. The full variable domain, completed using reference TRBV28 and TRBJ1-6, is DVKVTQSSRYLVKRTGEKVFLECVQDMDHENMFWYRQDPGLGLRLIYFSYDVKMKEKGDIPEGYSVSREKKERFSLILESASTNQTSMYLCASSFHRDYNSPLHFGNGTRLTVT.

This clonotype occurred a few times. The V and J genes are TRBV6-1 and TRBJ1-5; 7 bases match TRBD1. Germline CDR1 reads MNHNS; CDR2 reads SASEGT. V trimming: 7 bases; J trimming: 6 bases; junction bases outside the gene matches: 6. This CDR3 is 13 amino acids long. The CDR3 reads CASKGTGVQPQHF. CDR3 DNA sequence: TGTGCCAGCAAGGGAACAGGGGTTCAGCCCCAGCATTTT.

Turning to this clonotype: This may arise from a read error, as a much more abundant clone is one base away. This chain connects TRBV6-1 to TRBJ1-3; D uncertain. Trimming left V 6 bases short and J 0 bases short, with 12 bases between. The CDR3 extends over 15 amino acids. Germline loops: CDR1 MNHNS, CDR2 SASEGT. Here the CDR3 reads CASSLSLYSGNTIYF. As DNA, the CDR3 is TGTGCCAGCAGCCTCAGCCTTTACTCTGGAAACACCATATATTTT.

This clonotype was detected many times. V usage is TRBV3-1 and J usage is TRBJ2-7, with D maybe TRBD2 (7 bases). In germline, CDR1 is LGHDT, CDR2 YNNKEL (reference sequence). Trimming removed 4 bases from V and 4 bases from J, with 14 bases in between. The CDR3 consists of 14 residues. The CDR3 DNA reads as TGTGCCAGCAGCCTCATGGGGGGGCGATACGAGCAGTACTTC. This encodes CASSLMGGRYEQYF.

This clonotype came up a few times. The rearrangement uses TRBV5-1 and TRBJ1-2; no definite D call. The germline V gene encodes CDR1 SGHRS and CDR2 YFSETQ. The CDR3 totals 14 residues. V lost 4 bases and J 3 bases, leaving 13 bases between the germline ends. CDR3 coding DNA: TGCGCCAGCAGCCTGACGGTGGGGTACTATGGCTACACCTTC. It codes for CASSLTVGYYGYTF.

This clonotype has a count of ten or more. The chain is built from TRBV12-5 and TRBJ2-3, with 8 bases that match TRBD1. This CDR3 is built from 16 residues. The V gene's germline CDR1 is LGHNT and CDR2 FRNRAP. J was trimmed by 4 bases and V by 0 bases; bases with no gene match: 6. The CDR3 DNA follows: TGTGCTAGTGGTTTGGTACTAGGACAGGGAGCAGATACGCAGTATTTT. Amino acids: CASGLVLGQGADTQYF.